This is a list of T cell receptor beta chains from one sample in a study of blood T cell repertoires in COVID-19. The repertoire was sequenced with immunoSEQ multiplex PCR; TCRdb's copy has only in-frame clones and lacks some. The sample holds approximately 140,000 clones, 88% seen once. Sequencing was carried out using peripheral blood. The receptors originated from a human donor in a cohort sampled during active COVID-19. The CDR3 runs from the conserved cysteine through the conserved F or W. The D gene is left open where the match is weak. A clone size is listed for some rows: how often the clone was seen (once, few, many), or a class if it is expanded.

CDR3 length | J gene | D gene | V gene | clone size | CDR3 DNA | CDR3 protein
14 | TRBJ1-2 | . | TRBV2 | . | TGTGCCAGCAGTCGAACGGTGACTAACTATGGCTACACCTTC | CASSRTVTNYGYTF
15 | TRBJ2-3 | . | TRBV6-5 | . | TGTGCCAGCAGTTCCACGACTAGTAAGGGGGATACGCAGTATTTT | CASSSTTSKGDTQYF
15 | TRBJ2-1 | TRBD2 | TRBV28 | . | TGTGCCAGCAGTCCCTCTAGCGGGGGTTACAATGAGCAGTTCTTC | CASSPSSGGYNEQFF
13 | TRBJ2-7 | . | TRBV28 | . | TGTGCCAGCAGTTTAGTAGGGGCATACGAGCAGTACTTC | CASSLVGAYEQYF
19 | TRBJ1-1 | TRBD1 | TRBV19 | . | TGTGCCAGTAGTATAGATCGGCGGCAGGGGGTAGCGGGAAACACTGAAGCTTTCTTT | CASSIDRRQGVAGNTEAFF
14 | TRBJ2-5 | . | TRBV7-2 | . | TGTGCCAGCAGCTCACAGGCAGGGGAAGAGACCCAGTACTTC | CASSSQAGEETQYF
16 | TRBJ1-6 | TRBD1 | TRBV10-3 | . | TGTGCCATCAGTGGGCGGACAGGGATCGGTAATTCACCCCTCCACTTT | CAISGRTGIGNSPLHF
15 | TRBJ2-1 | . | TRBV5-6 | . | TGTGCCAGCAGCTTGGGGTTCGAGCCGGGGGGCGGGCAGTTCTTC | CASSLGFEPGGGQFF
17 | TRBJ1-4 | TRBD1 | TRBV5-1 | few | TGCGCCAGCAGCTCACCCGGGACAGGGGCGACTAATGAAAAACTGTTTTTT | CASSSPGTGATNEKLFF
12 | TRBJ1-1 | . | TRBV30 | . | TGTGCCTGGAGTGTACTCGTCACTGAAGCTTTCTTT | CAWSVLVTEAFF
12 | TRBJ2-3 | . | TRBV7-2 | . | TGTGCCAGCAGCTTTCACACAGATACGCAGTATTTT | CASSFHTDTQYF
13 | TRBJ2-5 | . | TRBV11-3 | . | TGTGCCAGCAGCTTAGCCCAACTAGAGACCCAGTACTTC | CASSLAQLETQYF
16 | TRBJ2-3 | . | TRBV30 | . | TGTGCCTGGAGTCTGGGGGACTCCGCCGAGGCAGATACGCAGTATTTT | CAWSLGDSAEADTQYF
16 | TRBJ2-7 | TRBD2 | TRBV6-2/TRBV6-3 | few | TGTGCCAGCAGTGCCCTAGCGCCAAGGACGGGGGGGGAGCAGTACTTC | CASSALAPRTGGEQYF
12 | TRBJ2-7 | . | TRBV2 | few | TGTGCCAGCAGCGGGAGCGGGTACGAGCAGTACTTC | CASSGSGYEQYF
16 | TRBJ2-7 | TRBD2 | TRBV3-1/TRBV3-2 | once | TGTGCCAGCAGCCAAGTTCTAGCGGGGGGGCCACACGAGCAGTACTTC | CASSQVLAGGPHEQYF
13 | TRBJ2-3 | TRBD1 | TRBV29-1 | . | TGCAGCGTGGGGGGGACAGGGGTGGATACGCAGTATTTT | CSVGGTGVDTQYF
15 | TRBJ2-7 | . | TRBV21-1 | once | TGTGCCAGCAGCAAAGTAGTCGGCAACTCGGGCGAGCAGTACTTC | CASSKVVGNSGEQYF
15 | TRBJ2-1 | TRBD1 | TRBV28 | . | TGTGCCAGCAGTTTATGGGGGACAGGGAGAAATGAGCAGTTCTTC | CASSLWGTGRNEQFF
13 | TRBJ2-7 | . | TRBV30 | . | TGTGCCTGGAGTGTAAGGGGGACGGGTGAGCAGTACTTC | CAWSVRGTGEQYF
14 | TRBJ1-1 | . | TRBV11-3 | . | TGTGCCAGCAGCTTATCTGGCGGGAACACTGAAGCTTTCTTT | CASSLSGGNTEAFF
15 | TRBJ1-2 | . | TRBV7-2 | . | TGTGCCAGCAGCTTAGATCTGGGGCAAAACTATGGCTACACCTTC | CASSLDLGQNYGYTF
15 | TRBJ2-5 | TRBD2 | TRBV3-1/TRBV3-2 | . | TGTGCCAGCAGCCAAGTCACGGGGGGCCAAGAGACCCAGTACTTC | CASSQVTGGQETQYF
12 | TRBJ1-1 | . | TRBV5-8 | . | TGTGCCAGCAGCTCACAGGCCCTCGGGGCTTTCTTT | CASSSQALGAFF
17 | TRBJ2-7 | . | TRBV21-1 | . | TGTGCCAGCAGCCCCCGCGGGGGGCCCCGGATTGTGTACGAGCAGTACTTC | CASSPRGGPRIVYEQYF
11 | TRBJ2-5 | . | TRBV12-3/TRBV12-4 | . | TGTGCCACCTCCGTCCGAGAGACCCAGTACTTC | CATSVRETQYF
15 | TRBJ2-7 | . | TRBV4-1 | once | TGCGCCAGCAGCCAAGATAACTTCTTCGCCGGGGAGCAGTACTTC | CASSQDNFFAGEQYF
16 | TRBJ2-2 | TRBD1 | TRBV7-8 | . | TGTGCCAGCAGCCCCACCCCGGGACAGGGGCACGGGGAGCTGTTTTTT | CASSPTPGQGHGELFF
16 | TRBJ2-2 | TRBD1 | TRBV2 | . | TGTGCCAGCAGTGAAGCTTTGGGACAGGGTGCCGGGGAGCTGTTTTTT | CASSEALGQGAGELFF
11 | TRBJ1-2 | . | TRBV4-3 | . | TGCGCCAGCAGCGGACTCTATGGCTACACCTTC | CASSGLYGYTF
16 | TRBJ2-3 | . | TRBV9 | . | TGTGCCAGCAGCGTAGAGGACTTAGCGGGCACAGATACGCAGTATTTT | CASSVEDLAGTDTQYF
15 | TRBJ2-1 | TRBD2 | TRBV6-5 | . | TGTGCCAGCAGGCGACTAGCGGGAGTTGGGAATGAGCAGTTCTTC | CASRRLAGVGNEQFF
14 | TRBJ2-7 | TRBD1 | TRBV19 | . | TGTGCCAGTAGTAGACAGGGGACGAGCTACGAGCAGTACTTC | CASSRQGTSYEQYF
17 | TRBJ1-6 | TRBD1 | TRBV6-6 | . | TGTGCCAGCAGTCTCGAGGGGGCGAGCTCCTATAATTCACCCCTCCACTTT | CASSLEGASSYNSPLHF
14 | TRBJ2-3 | TRBD1 | TRBV29-1 | . | TGCAGCGTGGGACAGGGGCGGGCCTCAGATACGCAGTATTTT | CSVGQGRASDTQYF
14 | TRBJ2-5 | . | TRBV4-1 | . | TGCGCCAGCAGCCACCTACAGGGAGAAGAGACCCAGTACTTC | CASSHLQGEETQYF
14 | TRBJ1-5 | . | TRBV7-3 | . | TGTGCCAGCAGCTTAACCGGGGGCAATCAGCCCCAGCATTTT | CASSLTGGNQPQHF
17 | TRBJ1-1 | TRBD1 | TRBV18 | . | TGTGCCAGCTCACCATCCCGGACAGGGGGCTGGGGCACTGAAGCTTTCTTT | CASSPSRTGGWGTEAFF
16 | TRBJ2-3 | TRBD2 | TRBV25-1 | . | TGTGCCAGCAGTCATCGCCGATTAGCGGGAGTAGATACGCAGTATTTT | CASSHRRLAGVDTQYF
15 | TRBJ2-1 | TRBD1 | TRBV19 | . | TGTGCCAGTAACCCGGGACAGGGAATTAGGTATGAGCAGTTCTTC | CASNPGQGIRYEQFF
15 | TRBJ2-1 | TRBD1 | TRBV5-1 | . | TGCGCCAGCAGCTTGAGACAGGGAGTCTACAATGAGCAGTTCTTC | CASSLRQGVYNEQFF
19 | TRBJ2-1 | . | TRBV4-2 | few | TGTGCCAGCAGCCAAGATCAACGGAGATTTGGCTACCTGGGGCGGGAGCAGTTCTTC | CASSQDQRRFGYLGREQFF
16 | TRBJ2-3 | . | TRBV9 | few | TGTGCCAGCAGCGTAGCTACAGGGCTAAGCACAGATACGCAGTATTTT | CASSVATGLSTDTQYF
14 | TRBJ2-7 | TRBD1 | TRBV6-5 | . | TGTGCCAGCAGTTACCGGGGACAGTCCTACGAGCAGTACTTC | CASSYRGQSYEQYF
13 | TRBJ2-7 | . | TRBV3-1/TRBV3-2 | . | TGTGCCAGCAGCCAAGACCTAGTCTACGAGCAGTACTTC | CASSQDLVYEQYF
12 | TRBJ2-7 | . | TRBV6-6 | . | TGTGCCAGCAGTCCTAAGGGGTACGAGCAGTACTTC | CASSPKGYEQYF
17 | TRBJ2-3 | TRBD2 | TRBV24-1 | . | TGTGCCACCAGTGAAAGGACTAGCGGGAGGATCACAGATACGCAGTATTTT | CATSERTSGRITDTQYF
15 | TRBJ1-1 | . | TRBV4-1 | . | TGCGCCAGCAGCCAAGAAGTGGGCGGGAGTACTGAAGCTTTCTTT | CASSQEVGGSTEAFF
15 | TRBJ1-2 | TRBD1 | TRBV4-3 | . | TGCGCCAGCAGCCAAGCCCGGACAGGGGACTATGGCTACACCTTC | CASSQARTGDYGYTF
14 | TRBJ1-4 | TRBD1 | TRBV11-2 | few | TGTGCCAGCAGCAGGGACAGGGGTAATGAAAAACTGTTTTTT | CASSRDRGNEKLFF
16 | TRBJ2-6 | TRBD1 | TRBV30 | . | TGTGCCCAAAGCCGGGACAGGGTCCCCGGGGCCAACGTCCTGACTTTC | CAQSRDRVPGANVLTF
15 | TRBJ1-5 | TRBD1 | TRBV9 | few | TGTGCCAGCAGCGTAGGGACAGGGGGCAATCAGCCCCAGCATTTT | CASSVGTGGNQPQHF
16 | TRBJ1-6 | . | TRBV7-2 | . | TGTGCCAGCAGCCCTCCCGGGGGGCAGTGGGGTTCACCCCTCCACTTT | CASSPPGGQWGSPLHF
14 | TRBJ2-1 | . | TRBV2 | . | TGTGCCAGCAGTGCAGCGGAGCCTCTGAATGAGCAGTTCTTC | CASSAAEPLNEQFF
13 | TRBJ2-7 | TRBD1 | TRBV29-1 | once | TGCGGGGCTTGGACAGGAAATTCCTACGAGCAGTACTTC | CGAWTGNSYEQYF
16 | TRBJ2-2 | TRBD2 | TRBV5-6 | . | TGTGCCAGCACCTACACCGGGACTAGGAACACCGGGGAGCTGTTTTTT | CASTYTGTRNTGELFF
15 | TRBJ2-3 | TRBD1 | TRBV19 | . | TGTGCCAGTAGTATAGCAGGGGGCTTGACAGATACGCAGTATTTT | CASSIAGGLTDTQYF
15 | TRBJ1-6 | TRBD1 | TRBV7-9 | . | TGTGCCAGCAGCTCCCGGACAGGGGGCGATTCACCCCTCCACTTT | CASSSRTGGDSPLHF
14 | TRBJ2-1 | . | TRBV24-1 | once | TGTGCCACCAGCAGACCAGGGGCCTACAATGAGCAGTTCTTC | CATSRPGAYNEQFF
15 | TRBJ2-7 | . | TRBV19 | . | TGTGCCAGTAGTATAGCGGGAGTAGTGGGCTACGAGCAGTACTTC | CASSIAGVVGYEQYF